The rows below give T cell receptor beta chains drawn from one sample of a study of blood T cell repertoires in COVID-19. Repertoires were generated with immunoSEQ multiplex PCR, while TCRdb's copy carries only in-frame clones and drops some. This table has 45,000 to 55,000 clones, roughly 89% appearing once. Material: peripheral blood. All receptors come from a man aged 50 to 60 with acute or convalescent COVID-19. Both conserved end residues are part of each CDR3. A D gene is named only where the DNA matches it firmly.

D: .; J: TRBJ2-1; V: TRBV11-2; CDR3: CASSLDRTKEQFF; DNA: TGTGCCAGCAGCTTAGATCGGACTAAGGAGCAGTTCTTC
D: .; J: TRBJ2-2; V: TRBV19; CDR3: CASMTATKGTGELFF; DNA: TGTGCCAGTATGACAGCAACGAAGGGGACCGGGGAGCTGTTTTTT
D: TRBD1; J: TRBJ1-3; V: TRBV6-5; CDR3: CASSHLGQLWF; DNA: TGTGCCAGCAGTCATCTGGGACAGCTCTGGTTT
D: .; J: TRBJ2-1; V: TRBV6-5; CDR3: CASSNRYGSYNEQFF; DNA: TGTGCCAGCAGTAACAGGTACGGCTCCTACAATGAGCAGTTCTTC
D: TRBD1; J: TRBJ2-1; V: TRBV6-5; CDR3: CASSYRDRGYEQFF; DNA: TGTGCCAGCAGTTACAGGGACAGGGGATACGAGCAGTTCTTC
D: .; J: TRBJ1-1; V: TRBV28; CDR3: CASSLGPGQMNTEAFF; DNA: TGTGCCAGCAGTTTGGGTCCGGGACAAATGAACACTGAAGCTTTCTTT
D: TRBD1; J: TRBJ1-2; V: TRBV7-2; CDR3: CASSHWEGQGSKLYGYTF; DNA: TGTGCCAGCAGCCACTGGGAGGGACAGGGCTCCAAATTGTATGGCTACACCTTC
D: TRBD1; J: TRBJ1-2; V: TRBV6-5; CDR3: CASSYTGGDGYTF; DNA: TGTGCCAGCAGTTATACAGGGGGCGATGGCTACACCTTC
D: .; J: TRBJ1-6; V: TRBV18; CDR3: CASSRYRDVDSPLHF; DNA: TGTGCCAGCTCCCGTTACAGGGATGTAGATTCACCCCTCCACTTT
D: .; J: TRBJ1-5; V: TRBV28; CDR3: CASSFGGDSNQPQHF; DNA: TGTGCCAGCAGTTTCGGGGGGGATAGCAATCAGCCCCAGCATTTT
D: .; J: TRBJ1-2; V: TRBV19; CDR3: CASSHGQGIDGYTF; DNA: TGTGCCAGTAGTCACGGGCAGGGGATCGATGGCTACACCTTC
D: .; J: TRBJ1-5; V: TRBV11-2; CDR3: CASSHDRGQPQHF; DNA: TGTGCCAGCAGCCACGACAGAGGTCAGCCCCAGCATTTT
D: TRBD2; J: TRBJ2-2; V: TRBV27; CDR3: CASGGGAGYGELFF; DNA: TGTGCCAGCGGCGGGGGGGCTGGGTACGGGGAGCTGTTTTTT
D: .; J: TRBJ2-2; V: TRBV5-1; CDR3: CASSLDGWGATGELFF; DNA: TGCGCCAGCAGCTTGGATGGTTGGGGCGCCACCGGGGAGCTGTTTTTT
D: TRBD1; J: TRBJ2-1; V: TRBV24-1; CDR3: CATSQTGGAFEQFF; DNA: TGTGCCACCAGTCAGACAGGGGGCGCGTTTGAGCAGTTCTTC
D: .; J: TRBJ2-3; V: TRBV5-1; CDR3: CASSAGTTDTQYF; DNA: TGCGCCAGCAGTGCGGGGACCACAGATACGCAGTATTTT
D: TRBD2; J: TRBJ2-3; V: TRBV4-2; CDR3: CASSQDLGRVGGTDTQYF; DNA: TGTGCCAGCAGCCAAGACCTGGGCCGGGTGGGGGGGACAGATACGCAGTATTTT
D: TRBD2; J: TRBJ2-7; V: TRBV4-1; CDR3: CASSLEGSSGIGEQYF; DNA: TGCGCCAGCAGCCTCGAGGGATCTAGCGGGATAGGGGAGCAGTACTTC